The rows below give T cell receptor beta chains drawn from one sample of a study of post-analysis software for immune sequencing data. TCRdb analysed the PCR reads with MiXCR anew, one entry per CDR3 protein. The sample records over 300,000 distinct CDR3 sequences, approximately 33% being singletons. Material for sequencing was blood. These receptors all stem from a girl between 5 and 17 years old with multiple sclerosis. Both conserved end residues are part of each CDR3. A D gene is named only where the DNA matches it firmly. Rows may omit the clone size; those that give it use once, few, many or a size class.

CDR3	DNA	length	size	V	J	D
CASTTSGNEQFF	TGTGCCAGCACCACGTCAGGGAATGAGCAGTTCTTC	12	few	TRBV6-2/TRBV6-3	TRBJ2-1	-
CASSLVATGYQETQYF	TGCGCCAGCAGCTTGGTCGCTACAGGGTACCAAGAGACCCAGTACTTC	16	many	TRBV5-1	TRBJ2-5	-
CASSLYGGDEQYF	TGTGCCAGCAGCTTATACGGGGGGGACGAGCAGTACTTC	13	few	TRBV7-9	TRBJ2-7	TRBD2
CAISDEGGNQPQHF	TGTGCCATCAGTGATGAGGGGGGCAATCAGCCCCAGCATTTT	14	-	TRBV10-3	TRBJ1-5	-
CASSSGAPWEEQYF	TGCGCCAGCAGCTCGGGGGCGCCGTGGGAAGAGCAGTACTTC	14	few	TRBV5-1	TRBJ2-7	-
CASSSWTGSVTQYF	TGCGCCAGCAGCTCATGGACAGGGAGTGTGACCCAGTACTTC	14	few	TRBV5-1	TRBJ2-5	TRBD1
CASSQGTRVETQYF	TGTGCCAGCAGCCAAGGGACACGCGTGGAGACCCAGTACTTC	14	-	TRBV3-1	TRBJ2-5	-
CASSFRDYNEQFF	TGTGCCAGCAGTTTCAGGGATTACAATGAGCAGTTCTTC	13	few	TRBV6-5	TRBJ2-1	-
CASSWTAGEQYF	TGTGCCAGCAGCTGGACCGCGGGGGAGCAGTACTTC	12	-	TRBV7-9	TRBJ2-7	-
CASSQGLAGGLRNEQFF	TGCGCCAGCAGCCAAGGACTAGCGGGGGGGCTGCGGAATGAGCAGTTCTTC	17	-	TRBV4-3	TRBJ2-1	TRBD2
CASSFSDGGPNTEAFF	TGTGCCAGCAGCTTTTCAGACGGGGGGCCCAACACTGAAGCTTTCTTT	16	-	TRBV7-9	TRBJ1-1	-
CSARDFDTHNEQFF	TGCAGTGCTAGAGATTTCGACACGCACAATGAGCAGTTCTTC	14	few	TRBV20-1	TRBJ2-1	-
CASSLPVTDTQYF	TGTGCCAGCAGTCTCCCCGTCACAGATACGCAGTATTTT	13	-	TRBV28	TRBJ2-3	-
CASSLKAGGLNTEAFF	TGTGCCAGCAGCTTGAAAGCTGGGGGACTGAACACTGAAGCTTTCTTT	16	few	TRBV11-2	TRBJ1-1	-
CASSYPGQMFEQFF	TGTGCCAGCAGTTACCCGGGACAGATGTTTGAGCAGTTCTTC	14	few	TRBV6-5	TRBJ2-1	TRBD1
CASSFGHDSYNEQFF	TGTGCCAGCAGCTTCGGACATGACTCCTACAATGAGCAGTTCTTC	15	many	TRBV7-9	TRBJ2-1	-
CASSLRQGFNEQYF	TGTGCCAGCAGCTTGAGACAGGGGTTCAACGAGCAGTACTTC	14	-	TRBV7-8	TRBJ2-7	TRBD1
CASRITGTLRNTEAFF	TGTGCCAGCAGGATTACCGGGACCCTTAGAAACACTGAAGCTTTCTTT	16	-	TRBV27	TRBJ1-1	-
CSARNINTGELFF	TGCAGTGCTAGAAACATAAACACCGGGGAGCTGTTTTTT	13	-	TRBV20-1	TRBJ2-2	-
CSASLSENTQYF	TGCAGTGCTAGCCTGAGCGAGAATACGCAGTATTTT	12	many	TRBV20-1	TRBJ2-3	-
CASSQGHRLKETQYF	TGTGCCAGCAGCCAAGGTCACAGACTGAAAGAGACCCAGTACTTC	15	-	TRBV7-2	TRBJ2-5	-
CASSLSAGDEQFF	TGTGCCAGCAGCTTGTCTGCAGGGGATGAGCAGTTCTTC	13	-	TRBV5-4	TRBJ2-1	-